The TCR beta chain under discussion was sequenced for a study of T cells in localized non-small cell lung cancer. Study-wide results and caveats: Uninvolved nearby lung showed the greatest T cell clonality, exceeding that found in tumor. The tumor had only one region sequenced, so heterogeneity remains possible. Appearances in adjacent lung were noted for a median about 60 of the top 100 tumor clones. In the blood, greater T cell density corresponded to longer overall survival.

On this clone itself: The target antigen is unknown.

Data came from immunoSEQ multiplex PCR; TCRdb stores just in-frame clones and leaves some out. Here the sample spans tens of thousands of clones, around 93% being singletons. The sample in question was peripheral blood mononuclear cells, obtained before any cancer treatment. The source of this sequence is a woman aged 40-69 years with stage III lung adenocarcinoma.

CDR3 sequence reads: CASSLGVSGNTIYF. For the CDR3, the DNA is TGTGCCAGCAGCCTCGGCGTCTCTGGAAACACCATATATTTT. V usage is TRBV7-9 and J usage is TRBJ1-3; D gene ambiguous. CDR3 size: 14 residues. Germline V gene data show CDR1 as SEHNR and CDR2 as FQNEAQ (reference sequence). With 5 bases removed from V and 0 bases from J, the gap between germline ends came to 8 bases.